A single sample is the source of the 5 T cell receptor beta chains below, sequenced in a study of T-cell memory formation after mild COVID-19. MiXCR was run by TCRdb on the 5' RACE reads, yielding one entry per CDR3 protein. The sample records approximately 340,000 distinct CDR3 sequences, roughly 13% being singletons. Sequenced sample: PBMCs or a T cell subset sorted from them (not recorded which). These receptors were taken from a man in his late teens or twenties who had mild COVID-19 (a few samples of this study predate the infection). Cell type and time point are not known.

This clonotype was counted only a few times. The chain couples TRBV5-6 to TRBJ2-5; D is perhaps TRBD2 (5 bases). With 6 bases removed from V and 5 bases from J, the gap between germline ends came to 11 bases. There are 12 residues in the CDR3. Per germline, CDR1 SGHDT and CDR2 YYEEEE. CDR3 in DNA: TGTGCCAGCAACCGGGGAACGGAGACCCAGTACTTC. As protein: CASNRGTETQYF.

The chain uses TRBV7-8 and TRBJ1-1, with D unclear. The CDR3 contains 15 residues. Trimming removed 2 bases from V and 4 bases from J, with 14 bases in between. Germline V lookup: CDR1 SGHVS, CDR2 FQNEAQ. CDR3 sequence reads: CASSLWGRGSTEAFF. CDR3 DNA: TGTGCCAGCAGCTTATGGGGAAGAGGTTCCACTGAAGCTTTCTTT.

This chain uses TRBV4-3 with TRBJ2-3; TRBD2 agrees at 7 bases. Germline V gene data show CDR1 as LGHNA and CDR2 as YSLEER. The CDR3 has 17 amino acids. Trimming cost V 0 bases and J 2 bases; bases outside gene matches: 8. In DNA, the CDR3 is TGCGCCAGCAGCCAAGATTATCGGGGGGTACTCACAGATACGCAGTATTTT. This gives the protein CASSQDYRGVLTDTQYF.

In its sample, this clonotype was seen a few times. The V and J genes are TRBV7-2 and TRBJ2-3; D gene unclear. V shed 1 base and J shed 5 bases, with 7 bases lying between them. CDR3 size: 13 residues. Germline CDR1 is SGHTA and CDR2 is FQGNSA. This chain's CDR3 is CASSLVPVDTQYF. CDR3 DNA sequence: TGTGCCAGCAGCTTAGTCCCGGTAGATACGCAGTATTTT.

This chain joins TRBV10-3 and TRBJ1-3, with D uncertain. The V gene's germline CDR1 is ENHRY and CDR2 SYGVKD. The CDR3 sequence is 15 residues long. The V end was cut by 9 bases, the J end by 0 bases, with 15 bases between. The CDR3 nucleotides are TGTGCCATTGCGACACCCGCTAGCTCTGGAAACACCATATATTTT. Its translation is CAIATPASSGNTIYF.